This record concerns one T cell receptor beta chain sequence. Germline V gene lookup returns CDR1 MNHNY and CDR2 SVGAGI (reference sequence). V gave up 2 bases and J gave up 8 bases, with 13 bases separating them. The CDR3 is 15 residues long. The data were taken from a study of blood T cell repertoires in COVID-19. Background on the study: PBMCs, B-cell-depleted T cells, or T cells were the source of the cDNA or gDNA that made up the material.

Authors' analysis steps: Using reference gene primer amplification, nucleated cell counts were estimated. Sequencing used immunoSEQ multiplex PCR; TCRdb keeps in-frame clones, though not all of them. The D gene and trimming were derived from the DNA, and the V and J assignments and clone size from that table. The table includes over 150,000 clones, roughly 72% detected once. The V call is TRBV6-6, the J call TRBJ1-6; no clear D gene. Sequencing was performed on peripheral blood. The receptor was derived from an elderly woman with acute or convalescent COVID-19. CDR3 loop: CASSYDPPEDSPLHF. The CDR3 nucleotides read TGTGCCAGCAGTTACGATCCCCCCGAGGATTCACCCCTCCACTTT.